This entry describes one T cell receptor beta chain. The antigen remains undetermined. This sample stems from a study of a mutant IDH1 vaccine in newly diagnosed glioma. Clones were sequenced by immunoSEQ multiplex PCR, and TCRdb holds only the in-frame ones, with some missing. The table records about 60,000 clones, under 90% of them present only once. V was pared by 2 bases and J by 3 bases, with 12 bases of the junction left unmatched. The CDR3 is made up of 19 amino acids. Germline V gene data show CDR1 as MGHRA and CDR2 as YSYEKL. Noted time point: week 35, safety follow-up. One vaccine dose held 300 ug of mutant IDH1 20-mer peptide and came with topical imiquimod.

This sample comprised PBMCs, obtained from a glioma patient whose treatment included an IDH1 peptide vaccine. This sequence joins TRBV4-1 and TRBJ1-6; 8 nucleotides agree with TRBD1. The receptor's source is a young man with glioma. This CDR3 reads CASSQPTGDVAFYNSPLHF. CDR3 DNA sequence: TGCGCCAGCAGCCAACCGACAGGGGATGTGGCTTTCTATAATTCACCCCTCCACTTT.